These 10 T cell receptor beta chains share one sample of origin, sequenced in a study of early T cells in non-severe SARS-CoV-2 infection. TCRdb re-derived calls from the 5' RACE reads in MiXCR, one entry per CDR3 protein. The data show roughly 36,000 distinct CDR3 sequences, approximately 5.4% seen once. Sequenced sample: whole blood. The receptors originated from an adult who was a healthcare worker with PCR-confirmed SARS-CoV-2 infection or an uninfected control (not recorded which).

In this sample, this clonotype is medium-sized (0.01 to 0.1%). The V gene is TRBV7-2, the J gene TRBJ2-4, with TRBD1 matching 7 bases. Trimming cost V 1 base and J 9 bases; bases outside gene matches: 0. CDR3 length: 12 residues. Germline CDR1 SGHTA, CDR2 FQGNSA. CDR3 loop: CASSLGQGIQYF. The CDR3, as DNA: TGTGCCAGCAGCTTAGGACAGGGCATTCAGTACTTC. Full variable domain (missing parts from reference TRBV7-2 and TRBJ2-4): GAGVSQSPSNKVTEKGKDVELRCDPISGHTALYWYRQSLGQGLEFLIYFQGNSAPDKSGLPSDRFSAERTGGSVSTLTIQRTQQEDSAVYLCASSLGQGIQYFGAGTRLSVL.

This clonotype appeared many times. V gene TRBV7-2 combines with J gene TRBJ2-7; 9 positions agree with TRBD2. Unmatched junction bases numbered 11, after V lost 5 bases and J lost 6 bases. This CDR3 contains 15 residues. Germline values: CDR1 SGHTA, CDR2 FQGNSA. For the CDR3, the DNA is TGTGCCAGCAGCACTACCGGGACTAGCCCCGGCGAGCAGTACTTC. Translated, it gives CASSTTGTSPGEQYF.

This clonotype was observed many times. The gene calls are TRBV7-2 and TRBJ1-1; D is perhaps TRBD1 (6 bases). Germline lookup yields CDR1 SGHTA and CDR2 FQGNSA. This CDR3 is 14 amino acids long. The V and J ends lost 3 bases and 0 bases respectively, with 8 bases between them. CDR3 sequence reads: CASSLGGMNTEAFF. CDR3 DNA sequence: TGTGCCAGCAGCTTGGGGGGCATGAACACTGAAGCTTTCTTT.

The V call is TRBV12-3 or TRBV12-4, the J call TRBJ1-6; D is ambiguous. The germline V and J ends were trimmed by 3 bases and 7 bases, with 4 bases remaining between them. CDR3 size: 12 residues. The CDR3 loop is CASSFRNSPLHF. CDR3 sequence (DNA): TGTGCCAGCAGTTTTCGGAATTCACCCCTCCACTTT.

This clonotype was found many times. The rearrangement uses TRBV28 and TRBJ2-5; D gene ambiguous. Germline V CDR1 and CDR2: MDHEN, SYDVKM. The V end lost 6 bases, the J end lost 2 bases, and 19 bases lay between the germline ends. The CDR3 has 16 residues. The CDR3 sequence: CASSLSPGPSQETQYF. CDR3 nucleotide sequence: TGTGCCAGCAGCCTATCCCCCGGGCCCTCACAAGAGACCCAGTACTTC.

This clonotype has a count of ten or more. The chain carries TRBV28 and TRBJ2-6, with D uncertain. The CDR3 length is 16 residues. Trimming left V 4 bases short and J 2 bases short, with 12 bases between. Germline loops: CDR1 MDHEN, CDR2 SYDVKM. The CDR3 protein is CASSSPGLTGANVLTF. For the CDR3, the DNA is TGTGCCAGCAGTTCCCCCGGGCTTACTGGGGCCAACGTCCTGACTTTC. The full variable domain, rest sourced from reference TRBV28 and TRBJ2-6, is DVKVTQSSRYLVKRTGEKVFLECVQDMDHENMFWYRQDPGLGLRLIYFSYDVKMKEKGDIPEGYSVSREKKERFSLILESASTNQTSMYLCASSSPGLTGANVLTFGAGSRLTVL.

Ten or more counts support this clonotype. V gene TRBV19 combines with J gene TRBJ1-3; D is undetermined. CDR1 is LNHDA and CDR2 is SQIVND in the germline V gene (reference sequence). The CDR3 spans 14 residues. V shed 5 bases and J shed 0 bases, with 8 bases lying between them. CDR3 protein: CASSPTSSGNTIYF. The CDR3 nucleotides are TGTGCCAGTAGTCCGACATCCTCTGGAAACACCATATATTTT. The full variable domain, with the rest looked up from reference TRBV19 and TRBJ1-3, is DGGITQSPKYLFRKEGQNVTLSCEQNLNHDAMYWYRQDPGQGLRLIYYSQIVNDFQKGDIAEGYSVSREKKESFPLTVTSAQKNPTAFYLCASSPTSSGNTIYFGEGSWLTVV.

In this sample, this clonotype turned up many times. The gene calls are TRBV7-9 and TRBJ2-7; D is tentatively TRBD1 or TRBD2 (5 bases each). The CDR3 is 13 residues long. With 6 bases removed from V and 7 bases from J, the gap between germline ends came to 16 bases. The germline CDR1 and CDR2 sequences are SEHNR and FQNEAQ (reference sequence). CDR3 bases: TGTGCCAGCAGTCCGACGGGGCTAGAGGAGCAGTACTTC. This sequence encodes CASSPTGLEEQYF. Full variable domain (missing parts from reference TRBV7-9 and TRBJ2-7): DTGVSQNPRHKITKRGQNVTFRCDPISEHNRLYWYRQTLGQGPEFLTYFQNEAQLEKSRLLSDRFSAERPKGSFSTLEIQRTEQGDSAMYLCASSPTGLEEQYFGPGTRLTVT.

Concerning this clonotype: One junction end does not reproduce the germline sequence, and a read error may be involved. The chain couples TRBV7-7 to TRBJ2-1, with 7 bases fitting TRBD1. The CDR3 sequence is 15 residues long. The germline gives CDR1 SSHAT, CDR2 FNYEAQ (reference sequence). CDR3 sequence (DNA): TGTGCTAGCAGCTTAGCCCCGGGACAGAGCAATGAGCAGTTCTTC. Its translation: CASSLAPGQSNEQFF.

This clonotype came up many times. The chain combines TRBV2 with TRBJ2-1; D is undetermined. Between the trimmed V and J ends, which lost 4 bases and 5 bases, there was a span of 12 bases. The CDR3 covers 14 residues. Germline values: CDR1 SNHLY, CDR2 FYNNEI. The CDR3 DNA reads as TGTGCCAGCAGTGTGGCCTCCACAAACAATGAGCAGTTCTTC. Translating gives CASSVASTNNEQFF.